A single sample is the source of the 25 T cell receptor beta chains below, sequenced in a study of cytomegalovirus exposure and HLA in healthy donors. Primers: 60 Vbeta forward and 13 Jbeta reverse. Assay: immunoSEQ multiplex PCR; the TCRdb copy retains only in-frame clones and omits some. Altogether approximately 90,000 clones are present, approximately 77% being singletons, with the ten largest covering roughly 3.5%. The sequencing input was PBMCs. These receptors were obtained from a man under 40 in good health and CMV-seronegative.

The chain links TRBV2 to TRBJ2-1; maybe TRBD2 (6 bases). V was shortened by 8 bases and J by 3 bases, with 17 bases between the two germline ends. CDR1 SNHLY and CDR2 FYNNEI come from the germline V gene. The CDR3 length is 15 residues. The CDR3 protein is CASPRGSGIYNEQFF. The CDR3 DNA is TGTGCCAGCCCCCGGGGGTCGGGGATCTACAATGAGCAGTTCTTC.

The chain couples TRBV7-9 to TRBJ2-2; TRBD2 aligns across 8 bases. V lost 4 bases and J lost 2; bases outside the gene matches: 12. Germline CDR1 and CDR2: SEHNR and FQNEAQ (reference sequence). The CDR3 loop spans 18 amino acids. CDR3 sequence reads: CASSSTDLAGGNTGELFF. The CDR3 DNA follows: TGTGCCAGCAGCTCTACAGATCTCGCGGGGGGTAACACCGGGGAGCTGTTTTTT.

The chain uses TRBV6-6 and TRBJ2-7, with TRBD2 identical over 8 bases. The V gene end was trimmed by 5 bases and the J gene end by 2 bases; junction bases not matched to a gene: 5. The CDR3 has 14 residues. Germline V gives CDR1 MNHNY, CDR2 SVGAGI (reference sequence). The CDR3: CASSKTSVTYEQYF. The CDR3, as DNA: TGTGCCAGCAGTAAGACTAGCGTTACCTACGAGCAGTACTTC.

The chain links TRBV4-2 to TRBJ1-2; a possible D gene is TRBD1 (6 bases). Trimming cost V 4 bases and J 7 bases, with 16 bases left between them. This CDR3 region has 14 residues. Germline V CDR1 and CDR2: LGHNA, YNFKEQ. The CDR3 DNA follows: TGTGCCAGCAGCCTACCACAGGGTCCGCGTGGCTACACCTTC. Its protein product is CASSLPQGPRGYTF.

There are a few counts of this clone. V and J are TRBV19 and TRBJ2-1; 10 bases match TRBD2. Germline V lookup: CDR1 LNHDA, CDR2 SQIVND (reference sequence). V was pared by 9 bases and J by 5 bases, with 10 bases of the junction left unmatched. The length of the CDR3 is 15 residues. CDR3 loop: CASSSRTSGNNEQFF. In DNA, the CDR3 is TGTGCCAGCAGTTCACGGACTAGCGGCAACAATGAGCAGTTCTTC.

This rearrangement joins TRBV10-3 to TRBJ2-5; the match to TRBD1 covers 9 bases. The DNA end favors TRBJ2-7, so the J call may be wrong. This CDR3 is built from 16 residues. The germline CDR1 and CDR2 sequences are ENHRY and SYGVKD. This CDR3 is CAISAPGQGSFYEQYF. The CDR3 nucleotides read TGTGCCATCAGTGCGCCGGGACAGGGATCTTTCTACGAGCAGTACTTC.

The J gene is TRBJ2-3, the V gene TRBV7-6; TRBD1 agrees at 9 bases. After removal of 5 bases from V and 3 bases from J, the junction contained 9 bases not matched to a gene. The CDR3 totals 16 residues. CDR1 is SGHVS, CDR2 FNYEAQ, per germline. The CDR3 sequence is CASSPGAGTGTDTQYF. CDR3 coding DNA: TGTGCCAGCAGCCCGGGCGCCGGGACAGGGACAGATACGCAGTATTTT.

CDR3 coding DNA: TGTGCCTGGGGGACAGGGGGTAACTATGGCTACACCTTC. As protein: CAWGTGGNYGYTF. The chain couples TRBV30 to TRBJ1-2, with 11 bases identical to TRBD1. This CDR3 has 13 residues. V shed 5 bases, J shed 1 base, and the junction held 0 bases outside the gene matches. Germline V gene data show CDR1 as GTSNPN and CDR2 as SVGIG (reference sequence).

This clone was counted a few times. J is TRBJ1-2 and V is TRBV7-8; TRBD1 matches 7 bases. The CDR3 has 16 amino acids. Germline CDR1 is SGHVS and CDR2 is FQNEAQ. The V gene end was trimmed by 4 bases and the J gene end by 7 bases; junction bases not matched to a gene: 15. Written as DNA, the CDR3 is TGTGCCAGCAGCTCTCATGCAGGGGGAGAGGGTGGTGGCTACACCTTC. It encodes CASSSHAGGEGGGYTF.

This clone was observed once. The rearrangement joins TRBV28 to TRBJ1-3, with 7 bases that match TRBD1. J lost 4 bases, V lost 6 bases, and 9 bases had no gene match. Germline CDR1 reads MDHEN; CDR2 reads SYDVKM. The CDR3 totals 15 residues. CDR3 coding DNA: TGTGCCAGCAGAGATACAGGGGTCCAAGGAAACACCATATATTTT. This gives the protein CASRDTGVQGNTIYF.

V is TRBV11-2 and J is TRBJ2-1; 7 bases align to TRBD2. The CDR3 is 17 residues long. CDR1 and CDR2 (germline): SGHAT, FQNNGV. V shed 0 bases and J 3 bases; nucleotides not matched to a gene: 8. The CDR3 sequence is CASSLEVSSGDYNEQFF. The CDR3 DNA follows: TGTGCCAGCAGCTTAGAGGTCTCTAGCGGAGACTACAATGAGCAGTTCTTC.

V and J are TRBV30 and TRBJ2-1; no clear D gene. Germline CDR1 GTSNPN, CDR2 SVGIG (reference sequence). V lost 5 bases and J 5 bases, leaving 13 bases between the germline ends. This CDR3 spans 13 amino acids. CDR3 DNA: TGTGCCTGGGAGGTAATACAAAACAATGAGCAGTTCTTC. This sequence encodes CAWEVIQNNEQFF.

This chain connects TRBV19 to TRBJ1-1; TRBD1 aligns across 7 bases. Germline V CDR1 and CDR2: LNHDA, SQIVND (reference sequence). The CDR3 length is 13 residues. V shed 3 bases and J 3 bases; nucleotides not matched to a gene: 1. The CDR3 loop is CASSIDRDTEAFF. The CDR3 DNA is TGTGCCAGTAGTATCGACAGGGACACTGAAGCTTTCTTT.

This clone was recorded a few times. This rearrangement joins TRBV29-1 to TRBJ2-3; D may be TRBD1 (5 bases). Germline-derived CDR1 and CDR2 are SQVTM and ANQGSEA. The V and J ends lost 3 bases and 5 bases respectively, with 6 bases between them. The CDR3 has 11 residues. The CDR3 sequence is CSVEGLDTQYF. DNA for the CDR3: TGCAGCGTTGAGGGGCTAGATACGCAGTATTTT.

The chain uses TRBV5-6 and TRBJ1-1; 8 nucleotides match TRBD1. Unmatched junction bases numbered 9, after V lost 0 bases and J lost 11 bases. Germline CDR1 and CDR2: SGHDT and YYEEEE. The CDR3 contains 14 residues. The CDR3 DNA is TGTGCCAGCAGCTTGGCCGGGACAGGAGCCGGGGCTTTCTTT. This codes for CASSLAGTGAGAFF.

This clone has more than one count but fewer than ten. The chain combines TRBV19 with TRBJ1-4; D might be TRBD1 (6 bases). CDR1 and CDR2 (germline): LNHDA, SQIVND (reference sequence). Between the trimmed V and J ends, which lost 5 bases and 0 bases, there was a span of 10 bases. The CDR3 is 15 residues long. CDR3 sequence (DNA): TGTGCCAGTAGTCAGGGGATCGCAACTAATGAAAAACTGTTTTTT. Amino acid sequence: CASSQGIATNEKLFF.

The rearrangement links TRBV4-3 to TRBJ1-3, with 7 bases lining up with TRBD1. Germline lookup yields CDR1 LGHNA and CDR2 YSLEER. V trimming: 0 bases; J trimming: 4 bases; junction bases outside the gene matches: 3. The CDR3 spans 15 residues. CDR3 in amino acids: CASSQDRGTGNTIYF. The CDR3 DNA reads as TGCGCCAGCAGCCAAGACAGGGGGACGGGAAACACCATATATTTT.

The chain combines TRBV19 with TRBJ1-2; D not resolved. Trimming took off 2 bases at V and 8 bases at J, with 6 bases between the two ends. The CDR3 length is 11 residues. Germline loops: CDR1 LNHDA, CDR2 SQIVND (reference sequence). The CDR3 sequence is CASSIFGGYTF. The CDR3 coding sequence is TGTGCCAGTAGTATATTCGGGGGCTACACCTTC.

The chain employs TRBV19 and TRBJ2-5; possible D gene TRBD1, 6 bases. This CDR3 has 13 residues. V lost 5 bases to trimming and J lost 2 bases, with 9 bases between them. The germline V gene has CDR1 LNHDA and CDR2 SQIVND (reference sequence). The chain's CDR3 is CASSGTGQETQYF. The DNA for the CDR3 is TGTGCCAGTAGTGGTACAGGGCAAGAGACCCAGTACTTC.

The chain links TRBV10-3 to TRBJ2-2, with a tentative D call TRBD2 (6 bases). This CDR3 comprises 16 residues. The germline CDR1 and CDR2 sequences are ENHRY and SYGVKD. Trimming removed 0 bases at V and 0 bases at J, with 8 bases between. The CDR3 sequence: CAISESGGTNTGELFF. CDR3 nucleotides: TGTGCCATCAGTGAGTCGGGAGGAACGAACACCGGGGAGCTGTTTTTT.

The gene calls are TRBV2 and TRBJ1-2; TRBD1 is a possible D gene (5 bases). Germline CDR1 is SNHLY and CDR2 is FYNNEI. V lost 7 bases, J lost 3 bases, and 21 bases lay in between. The length of the CDR3 is 16 residues. CDR3 sequence: CASTRMGQGGHYGYTF. The CDR3 nucleotides read TGTGCCAGCACCAGAATGGGGCAGGGTGGCCACTATGGCTACACCTTC.

This clone was observed a few times. This chain joins TRBV19 and TRBJ2-1; 10 bases are shared with TRBD2. The CDR3 covers 15 residues. Germline lookup yields CDR1 LNHDA and CDR2 SQIVND (reference sequence). The V and J ends lost 5 bases and 3 bases, in that order; junction bases with no gene match: 4. CDR3 DNA sequence: TGTGCCAGTAGTGAGCGGGAGGGGAACTACAATGAGCAGTTCTTC. Its protein is CASSEREGNYNEQFF.

This clone came up a few times. The V and J genes are TRBV27 and TRBJ2-3; 12 bases align to TRBD2. Losses at the gene ends were 5 bases for V and 2 bases for J; bases not matched to a gene: 5. Looked up from germline, CDR1 is MNHEY and CDR2 is SMNVEV (reference sequence). CDR3 length: 16 amino acids. In DNA, the CDR3 is TGTGCCAGCAGTCCGACTAGCGGGGGCCACACAGATACGCAGTATTTT. It encodes CASSPTSGGHTDTQYF.

The chain joins TRBV4-1 to TRBJ2-3, with D perhaps matching TRBD2 (6 bases). The CDR3 loop spans 14 amino acids. The germline CDR1 and CDR2 sequences are MGHRA and YSYEKL. V shed 4 bases and J shed 0 bases, with 8 bases lying between them. CDR3 protein: CASSPRESTDTQYF. CDR3 sequence (DNA): TGCGCCAGCAGCCCCCGGGAGAGCACAGATACGCAGTATTTT.

This clone showed up just a few times. V usage is TRBV11-2 and J usage is TRBJ2-3; TRBD2 matches at 8 bases. The CDR3 runs to 16 residues. Looked up from germline, CDR1 is SGHAT and CDR2 is FQNNGV. Germline trimming cut 1 base from V and 2 bases from J; bases unmatched to any gene: 5. As DNA, the CDR3 is TGTGCCAGCAGCTTAGGCGGGGGGTTCCACACAGATACGCAGTATTTT. It translates to CASSLGGGFHTDTQYF.